The subject of this entry is one TCR beta chain. The entry originates in a study of blood T cell repertoires in COVID-19. Clones were read by immunoSEQ multiplex PCR, and TCRdb kept only the in-frame ones, dropping some. The sample contains about 180,000 clones, 86% of which appear only once. The CDR3 runs to 17 residues. V trimming: 4 bases; J trimming: 2 bases; junction bases outside the gene matches: 11. Germline V gene lookup returns CDR1 LNHDA and CDR2 SQIVND (reference sequence). The sequenced material came from peripheral blood. This sequence originates from a woman in her thirties with active or convalescent COVID-19. The chain links TRBV19 to TRBJ2-1; TRBD2 matches at 7 bases. For the CDR3, the DNA is TGTGCCAGTAGTAGCGTCGGGGCTAGCGGTACCTACAATGAGCAGTTCTTC. Protein product: CASSSVGASGTYNEQFF. The full variable domain, rest sourced from reference TRBV19 and TRBJ2-1, is DGGITQSPKYLFRKEGQNVTLSCEQNLNHDAMYWYRQDPGQGLRLIYYSQIVNDFQKGDIAEGYSVSREKKESFPLTVTSAQKNPTAFYLCASSSVGASGTYNEQFFGPGTRLTVL.